Listed below are T cell receptor beta chains from one sample, sequenced in a study of T-cell reconstitution after alpha-beta-depleted transplantation in children. TCRdb reprocessed the PCR reads via MiXCR and lists one record per CDR3 protein. The sample shows 600,000 to 700,000 distinct CDR3 sequences, around 16% of them seen only once. This specimen was PBMCs from the stem cell graft donor, taken from the stem cell graft. These receptors were taken from a human donor who donated a stem cell graft to a child with acute myeloid leukemia. CDR3s include the opening cysteine and the closing phenylalanine or tryptophan. The D gene is left open where the match is weak. Size tells how often a clone was seen (once, few, many) or the class of an expanded clone, and some rows leave it out.

v_call: TRBV20-1
d_call: -
j_call: TRBJ2-2
clone_size: many
cdr3_nt: TGCAGTGCTATGGTTCCGAACACCGGGGAGCTGTTTTTT
cdr3_aa: CSAMVPNTGELFF

v_call: TRBV12-3/TRBV12-4
d_call: TRBD1
j_call: TRBJ1-1
clone_size: -
cdr3_nt: TGTGCCAGCAGTTTTACAGGGGCGGGAGTTGAAGCTTTCTTT
cdr3_aa: CASSFTGAGVEAFF

v_call: TRBV20-1
d_call: -
j_call: TRBJ1-5
clone_size: -
cdr3_nt: TGCAGTGCACGCGGGACGGGGAATAGCAATCAGCCCCAGCATTTT
cdr3_aa: CSARGTGNSNQPQHF

v_call: TRBV20-1
d_call: -
j_call: TRBJ2-5
clone_size: many
cdr3_nt: TGCAGTGCTGAAGGGCCAGGGGTGTTTGAGACCCAGTACTTC
cdr3_aa: CSAEGPGVFETQYF

v_call: TRBV29-1
d_call: -
j_call: TRBJ2-7
clone_size: -
cdr3_nt: TGCAGCGTTGCGGTCGGGGAGCAGTACTTC
cdr3_aa: CSVAVGEQYF

v_call: TRBV25-1
d_call: -
j_call: TRBJ1-4
clone_size: -
cdr3_nt: TGTGCCAGCAGGGACCAGGGTGATGAAAAACTGTTTTTT
cdr3_aa: CASRDQGDEKLFF

v_call: TRBV6-1
d_call: TRBD1
j_call: TRBJ1-2
clone_size: -
cdr3_nt: TGTGCCAGCAGATCGACAGGGGATCTCGGAGGCTACACCTTC
cdr3_aa: CASRSTGDLGGYTF

v_call: TRBV6-5
d_call: -
j_call: TRBJ2-7
clone_size: few
cdr3_nt: TGTGCCAGCAGTTACTCGAGGACACCCTACGAGCAGTACTTC
cdr3_aa: CASSYSRTPYEQYF

v_call: TRBV24-1
d_call: TRBD1
j_call: TRBJ2-1
clone_size: many
cdr3_nt: TGTGCCACCAGTTCCGGGACAGGGTTACATGAGCAGTTCTTC
cdr3_aa: CATSSGTGLHEQFF

v_call: TRBV29-1
d_call: -
j_call: TRBJ2-7
clone_size: many
cdr3_nt: TGCAGCGGGACAGTGGGAAACGAGCAGTACTTC
cdr3_aa: CSGTVGNEQYF

v_call: TRBV7-2
d_call: -
j_call: TRBJ1-4
clone_size: -
cdr3_nt: TGTGCCAGCAGCTTAGTAGGGGACCCCGAAAAACTGTTTTTT
cdr3_aa: CASSLVGDPEKLFF

v_call: TRBV7-9
d_call: -
j_call: TRBJ2-1
clone_size: many
cdr3_nt: TGTGCCAGCAGCTTAGGTGGGGGCAGTTGGAATGAGCAGTTCTTC
cdr3_aa: CASSLGGGSWNEQFF

v_call: TRBV6-1
d_call: -
j_call: TRBJ1-1
clone_size: -
cdr3_nt: TGTGCCAGCAGTGCTTACTTCCGGGACACCAAAGCTTTCTTT
cdr3_aa: CASSAYFRDTKAFF

v_call: TRBV20-1
d_call: -
j_call: TRBJ2-3
clone_size: many
cdr3_nt: TGCAGTGGTTCGTGGGCAGATACGCAGTATTTT
cdr3_aa: CSGSWADTQYF